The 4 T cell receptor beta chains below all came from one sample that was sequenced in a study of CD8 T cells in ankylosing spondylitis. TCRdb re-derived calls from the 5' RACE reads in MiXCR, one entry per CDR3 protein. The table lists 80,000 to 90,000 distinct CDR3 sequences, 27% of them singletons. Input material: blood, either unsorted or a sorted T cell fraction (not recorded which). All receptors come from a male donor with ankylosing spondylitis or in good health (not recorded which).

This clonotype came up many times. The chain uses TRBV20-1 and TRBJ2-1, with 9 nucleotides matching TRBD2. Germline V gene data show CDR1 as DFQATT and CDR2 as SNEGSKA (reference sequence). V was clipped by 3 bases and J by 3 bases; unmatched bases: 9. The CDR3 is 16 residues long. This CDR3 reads CSASGPWTSDYNEQFF. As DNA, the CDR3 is TGCAGTGCTAGTGGCCCATGGACTAGCGACTACAATGAGCAGTTCTTC.

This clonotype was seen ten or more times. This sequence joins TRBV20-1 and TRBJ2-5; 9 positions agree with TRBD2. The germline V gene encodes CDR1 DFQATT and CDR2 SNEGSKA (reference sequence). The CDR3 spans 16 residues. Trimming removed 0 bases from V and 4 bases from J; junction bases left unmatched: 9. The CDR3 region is CSARDWASGVRETQYF. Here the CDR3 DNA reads TGCAGTGCTAGAGATTGGGCTAGCGGGGTCAGAGAGACCCAGTACTTC.

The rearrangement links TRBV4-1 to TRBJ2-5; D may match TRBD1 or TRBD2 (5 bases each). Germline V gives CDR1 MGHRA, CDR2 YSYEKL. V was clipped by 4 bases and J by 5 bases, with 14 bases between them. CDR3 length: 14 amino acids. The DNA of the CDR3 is TGCGCCAGCAGCCTACCGCGAGGGACGGAGACCCAGTACTTC. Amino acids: CASSLPRGTETQYF.

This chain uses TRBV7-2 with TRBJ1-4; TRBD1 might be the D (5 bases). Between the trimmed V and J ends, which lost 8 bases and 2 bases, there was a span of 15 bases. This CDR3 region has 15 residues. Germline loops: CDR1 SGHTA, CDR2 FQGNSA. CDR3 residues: CASSIGGRTNEKLFF. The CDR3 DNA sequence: TGTGCCAGCTCGATTGGGGGACGCACTAATGAAAAACTGTTTTTT.